Sequencing of this T cell receptor beta chain was carried out in a study of OX40 agonist ivuxolimab in advanced cancers. Measured with immunoSEQ multiplex PCR; TCRdb has only the in-frame clones, and not every one. The sample holds approximately 30,000 clones, approximately 86% seen once. The CDR3 sequence is 17 residues long. J gave up 8 bases and V 1 base, and 9 bases lay outside the gene matches. Germline lookup yields CDR1 MNHNS and CDR2 SASEGT. Systemic immunosuppression or autoimmune disease history was grounds to exclude patients. The V and J genes are TRBV6-1 and TRBJ1-5, with 12 nucleotides matching TRBD1. The receptor was derived from an adult with an advanced solid tumor such as melanoma, head and neck, liver or kidney cancer. Sequenced material: CD4+ or CD8+ T cells sorted from blood, taken in a trial of the OX40 agonist ivuxolimab. Here the CDR3 DNA reads TGTGCCAGCAGTGAAGGCGATCGGGACAGGGGGCTTAAGCCCCAGCATTTT. It specifies CASSEGDRDRGLKPQHF.